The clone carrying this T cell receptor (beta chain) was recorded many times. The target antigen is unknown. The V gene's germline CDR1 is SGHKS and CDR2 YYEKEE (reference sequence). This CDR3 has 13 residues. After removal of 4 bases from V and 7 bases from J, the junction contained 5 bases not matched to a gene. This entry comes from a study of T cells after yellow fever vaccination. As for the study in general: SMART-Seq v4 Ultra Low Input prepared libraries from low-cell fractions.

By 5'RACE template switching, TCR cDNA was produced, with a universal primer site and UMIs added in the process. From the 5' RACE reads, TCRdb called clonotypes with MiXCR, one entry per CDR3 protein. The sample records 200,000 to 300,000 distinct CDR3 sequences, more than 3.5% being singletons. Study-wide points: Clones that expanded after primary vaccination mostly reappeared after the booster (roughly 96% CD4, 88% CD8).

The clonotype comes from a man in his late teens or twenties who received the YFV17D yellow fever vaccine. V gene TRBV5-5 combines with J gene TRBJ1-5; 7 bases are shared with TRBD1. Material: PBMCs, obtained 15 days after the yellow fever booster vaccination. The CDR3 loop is CASSPTGNQPQHF. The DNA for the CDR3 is TGTGCCAGCAGCCCGACAGGGAACCAGCCCCAGCATTTT.